This entry lists 31 T cell receptor beta chains sequenced from one sample in a study of OX40 agonist ivuxolimab in advanced cancers. The receptor library was made with the immunoSEQ multiplex PCR assay. Held by TCRdb, this immuneACCESS table contains in-frame sequences only and omits some clones. Under half of the omission traces to an unresolved V gene where checked; the cause of the rest is unknown. Present in this sample are 30,000 to 35,000 clones, roughly four fifths of which were seen just once. The ten top clones hold around 9.9% of the sample. Sample: CD4+ or CD8+ T cells sorted from blood, taken in a trial of the OX40 agonist ivuxolimab. Receptor source: an adult with an advanced solid tumor such as melanoma, head and neck, liver or kidney cancer.

This clone ranks as medium-sized. The chain couples TRBV28 to TRBJ1-2, with D unresolved. Trimming took 5 bases from V and 8 from J, leaving 12 bases between them. This CDR3 spans 12 amino acids. CDR1 MDHEN and CDR2 SYDVKM come from the germline V gene. The CDR3 coding sequence is TGTGCCAGCAGTCAAGATTGGCGAGGCTACACCTTC. Protein sequence: CASSQDWRGYTF.

The table lists this clone with a few counts. This chain uses TRBV2 with TRBJ2-1; TRBD2 agrees at 9 bases. Germline-derived CDR1 and CDR2 are SNHLY and FYNNEI. The CDR3 loop spans 15 amino acids. The ends lost 5 bases at V and 7 bases at J; junction bases unmatched: 9. The CDR3 DNA reads TGTGCCAGCAGTCCCCGCGGGGGGGCCGTTAATGAGCAGTTCTTC. Amino acid sequence: CASSPRGGAVNEQFF.

The chain combines TRBV7-9 with TRBJ1-6; 8 bases are shared with TRBD1. Unmatched junction bases numbered 9, after V lost 4 bases and J lost 10 bases. CDR1 SEHNR and CDR2 FQNEAQ come from the germline V gene (reference sequence). The CDR3 totals 15 residues. The CDR3 loop is CASSSDREFGSPLHF. Here the CDR3 DNA reads TGTGCCAGCAGCTCGGACAGGGAGTTTGGCTCACCCCTCCACTTT.

This rearrangement joins TRBV7-9 to TRBJ2-3; D is possibly TRBD1 (5 bases). The CDR3 is 17 amino acids. V was clipped by 3 bases and J by 0 bases, with 16 bases between them. Germline-derived CDR1 and CDR2 are SEHNR and FQNEAQ (reference sequence). The CDR3 DNA reads TGTGCCAGCAGCTTGGGGCAGGGCCTATTTAGCACAGATACGCAGTATTTT. Translated: CASSLGQGLFSTDTQYF.

V and J are TRBV6-6 and TRBJ1-2, with 8 nucleotides matching TRBD1. The V gene's germline CDR1 is MNHNY and CDR2 SVGAGI (reference sequence). This CDR3 region has 14 residues. With V trimmed by 4 bases and J by 2 bases, 3 bases remained unmatched. The CDR3 DNA reads as TGTGCCAGCAGTTCGGACAGGGCAAACTATGGCTACACCTTC. This encodes CASSSDRANYGYTF.

V is TRBV10-2 and J is TRBJ1-1; no definite D call. The V gene's germline CDR1 is WSHSY and CDR2 SAAADI. The V gene lost 5 bases and the J gene lost 3 bases, with 7 bases spanning the gap. The CDR3 sequence is 12 residues long. The CDR3 DNA is TGCGCCAGCAGTTTGGTGGACACTGAAGCTTTCTTT. It yields the protein CASSLVDTEAFF.

The V and J genes are TRBV7-7 and TRBJ2-7; D unclear. Trimming removed 4 bases from V and 4 bases from J, with 11 bases in between. The CDR3 has 13 residues. Germline-derived CDR1 and CDR2 are SSHAT and FNYEAQ (reference sequence). CDR3 residues: CASSSQMGYEQYF. In nucleotides, the CDR3 is TGTGCCAGCAGCTCACAGATGGGATACGAGCAGTACTTC.

This clone was recorded once. The V call is TRBV2, the J call TRBJ1-5; D is ambiguous. CDR1 and CDR2 from the germline V gene are SNHLY and FYNNEI. V was cut by 3 bases and J by 5 bases, with 14 bases left in between. This CDR3 spans 15 amino acids. In DNA form, the CDR3 reads TGTGCCAGCAGTGAGTCTTCGACAAGGCATCAGCCCCAGCATTTT. Protein: CASSESSTRHQPQHF.

The chain has TRBV27 and TRBJ2-5, with a weak D call TRBD1 (6 bases). Germline V lookup: CDR1 MNHEY, CDR2 SMNVEV (reference sequence). The length of the CDR3 is 13 residues. V shed 4 bases and J shed 5 bases, with 11 bases lying between them. The CDR3 sequence is CASSYRVLETQYF. As DNA, the CDR3 is TGTGCCAGCAGTTACAGGGTTCTTGAGACCCAGTACTTC.

J is TRBJ1-4 and V is TRBV2; the D is unclear. Germline lookup yields CDR1 SNHLY and CDR2 FYNNEI. The CDR3 is made up of 14 amino acids. Trimming cost V 3 bases and J 5 bases, with 10 bases left between them. This chain's CDR3 is CASSDGRANEKLFF. CDR3 nucleotides: TGTGCCAGCAGTGATGGGAGGGCCAATGAAAAACTGTTTTTT.

The genes are TRBV5-1 and TRBJ2-7; 7 bases fit TRBD1. Trimming at V came to 1 base and at J to 0 bases, leaving 7 bases not matched to a gene. The germline V gene encodes CDR1 SGHRS and CDR2 YFSETQ. This CDR3 contains 16 residues. The CDR3 protein is CASSLYSGQSSYEQYF. The CDR3 region has the DNA TGCGCCAGCAGCTTGTATTCGGGACAGAGCTCCTACGAGCAGTACTTC.

The chain combines TRBV18 with TRBJ2-2; D not certain. The V gene's germline CDR1 is KGHSH and CDR2 LQKENI. The length of the CDR3 is 13 residues. The ends were cut back, 3 bases at V and 1 base at J, with 3 bases in the middle. CDR3 amino acids: CASSPENTGELFF. CDR3 DNA sequence: TGTGCCAGCTCACCGGAGAACACCGGGGAGCTGTTTTTT. Looking up the rest from reference TRBV18 and TRBJ2-2 gives the full variable domain: NAGVMQNPRHLVRRRGQEARLRCSPMKGHSHVYWYRQLPEEGLKFMVYLQKENIIDESGMPKERFSAEFPKEGPSILRIQQVVRGDSAAYFCASSPENTGELFFGEGSRLTVL.

V is TRBV27 and J is TRBJ1-1; TRBD1 matches 7 bases. Germline V gives CDR1 MNHEY, CDR2 SMNVEV (reference sequence). The CDR3 sequence is 15 residues long. V gave up 5 bases and J gave up 3 bases; unmatched junction bases: 9. The CDR3, as DNA: TGTGCCAGCAGTGTTAACAGGGGCGGGCACACTGAAGCTTTCTTT. Translation gives CASSVNRGGHTEAFF.

V usage is TRBV13 and J usage is TRBJ1-2; TRBD1 might be the D (5 bases). CDR1 is PRHDT, CDR2 FYEKMQ, per germline (reference sequence). CDR3 length: 15 amino acids. V was pared by 4 bases and J by 0 bases, with 12 bases between. The CDR3 DNA reads as TGTGCCAGCAGCTATGATTCGACAGCTAACTATGGCTACACCTTC. Encoded protein: CASSYDSTANYGYTF. The whole variable domain, filled in from reference TRBV13 and TRBJ1-2, reads AAGVIQSPRHLIKEKRETATLKCYPIPRHDTVYWYQQGPGQDPQFLISFYEKMQSDKGSIPDRFSAQQFSDYHSELNMSSLELGDSALYFCASSYDSTANYGYTFGSGTRLTVV.

This clone was seen a few times. The rearrangement joins TRBV6-1 to TRBJ2-7; TRBD2 aligns across 9 bases. The CDR3 is made up of 16 amino acids. After removal of 4 bases from V and 3 bases from J, the junction contained 10 bases not matched to a gene. CDR1 is MNHNS, CDR2 SASEGT, per germline. CDR3: CASSGGKASGDYEQYF. CDR3 coding DNA: TGTGCCAGCAGTGGGGGGAAGGCTAGCGGGGACTACGAGCAGTACTTC.

The CDR3 region is CASSSSDRPGGYTF. The CDR3 DNA follows: TGTGCCAGCAGTTCCTCCGACAGGCCGGGCGGCTACACCTTC. V and J are TRBV6-5 and TRBJ1-2; a possible D gene is TRBD1 (6 bases). Germline V gene sequence: CDR1 MNHEY, CDR2 SVGAGI. This CDR3 is 14 amino acids long. Trimming shortened V by 4 bases and J by 8 bases, and 17 bases separated the two germline ends.

The chain is built from TRBV6-4 and TRBJ1-6, with TRBD1 identical over 9 bases. From germline, CDR1 is MRHNA and CDR2 SNTAGT. There are 15 residues in the CDR3. The V and J ends lost 6 bases and 7 bases, in that order; junction bases with no gene match: 7. The CDR3 coding sequence is TGTGCCAGCAGGGGATCACAGGGGGCAAATTCACCCCTCCACTTT. Its protein product is CASRGSQGANSPLHF.

CDR3 in amino acids: CASSLIPGDQPQHF. The DNA for the CDR3 is TGCGCCAGCAGCTTGATTCCAGGGGATCAGCCCCAGCATTTT. The chain carries TRBV5-1 and TRBJ1-5, with D maybe TRBD1 (6 bases). The CDR3 spans 14 residues. Between the trimmed V and J ends, which lost 1 base and 5 bases, there was a span of 10 bases. CDR1 SGHRS and CDR2 YFSETQ come from the germline V gene.

V gene TRBV30 combines with J gene TRBJ2-5; D is ambiguous. Germline assignment: CDR1 GTSNPN and CDR2 SVGIG (reference sequence). Deletions cut 2 bases from V and 4 bases from J, with 11 bases between. The CDR3 sequence is 13 residues long. In nucleotides, the CDR3 is TGTGCCTGGAGTCGGTGGGTAGGAGAGACCCAGTACTTC. Translating it yields CAWSRWVGETQYF.

V usage is TRBV28 and J usage is TRBJ2-4; either TRBD1 or TRBD2 may fit D (5 bases each). Trimming took 11 bases from V and 0 from J, leaving 8 bases between them. There are 12 residues in the CDR3. CDR1 MDHEN and CDR2 SYDVKM come from the germline V gene. CDR3 amino acids: CASGQAKNIQYF. The CDR3 DNA is TGTGCCTCGGGGCAAGCCAAAAACATTCAGTACTTC.

The chain joins TRBV5-6 to TRBJ1-2; a weak D match, TRBD1 (6 bases). V lost 4 bases to trimming and J lost 7 bases, with 20 bases between them. Per germline, CDR1 SGHDT and CDR2 YYEEEE. The CDR3 spans 15 residues. In DNA, the CDR3 is TGTGCCAGCAGCGCGGGAGGACAGTCTTGGCGTGGCTACACCTTC. Translated, it gives CASSAGGQSWRGYTF. The full variable domain, in which reference TRBV5-6 and TRBJ1-2 provide the parts outside the CDR3, is DAGVTQSPTHLIKTRGQQVTLRCSPKSGHDTVSWYQQALGQGPQFIFQYYEEEERQRGNFPDRFSGHQFPNYSSELNVNALLLGDSALYLCASSAGGQSWRGYTFGSGTRLTVV.

This clone has only a few counts. The J gene is TRBJ2-7, the V gene TRBV15; no definite D call. Per germline, CDR1 LNHNV and CDR2 YYDKDF (reference sequence). The CDR3 consists of 14 residues. V lost 0 bases to trimming and J lost 4 bases, with 10 bases between them. The chain's CDR3 is CATSREPGSYEQYF. The CDR3 nucleotides are TGTGCCACCAGCAGAGAACCCGGCTCGTACGAGCAGTACTTC.

The CDR3 protein is CASSLASSSNEKLFF. The CDR3 DNA reads as TGCGCCAGCAGCTTGGCCTCGAGTTCTAATGAAAAACTGTTTTTT. This chain uses TRBV5-1 with TRBJ1-4; D is unresolved. The germline CDR1 and CDR2 sequences are SGHRS and YFSETQ. The CDR3 is 15 residues long. Trimming took off 0 bases at V and 3 bases at J, with 9 bases between the two ends.

This chain links TRBV11-2 with TRBJ2-7; D ambiguous. This CDR3 contains 13 residues. Trimming removed 6 bases at V and 7 bases at J, with 16 bases between. CDR1 is SGHAT, CDR2 FQNNGV, per germline. The CDR3 region has the DNA TGTGCCAGCAGTTGGACCGACCGAGGAGAGCAGTACTTC. This gives the protein CASSWTDRGEQYF.

CDR3 residues: CASRRQGTNEQFF. The CDR3, as DNA: TGTGCCAGTAGACGACAGGGGACCAATGAGCAGTTCTTC. This chain uses TRBV19 with TRBJ2-1; 8 bases agree with TRBD1. The CDR3 runs 13 residues. The germline gives CDR1 LNHDA, CDR2 SQIVND (reference sequence). J was trimmed by 6 bases and V by 6 bases; bases with no gene match: 4.

This chain connects TRBV30 to TRBJ2-5, with D maybe TRBD1 (6 bases). The V end was cut by 0 bases, the J end by 5 bases, with 10 bases between. The CDR3 runs 13 residues. The germline CDR1 and CDR2 sequences are GTSNPN and SVGIG (reference sequence). For the CDR3, the DNA is TGTGCCTGGAGTGTACTCCAGGGGGAGACCCAGTACTTC. This encodes CAWSVLQGETQYF. The full variable domain, in which reference TRBV30 and TRBJ2-5 provide the parts outside the CDR3, is SQTIHQWPATLVQPVGSPLSLECTVEGTSNPNLYWYRQAAGRGLQLLFYSVGIGQISSEVPQNLSASRPQDRQFILSSKKLLLSDSGFYLCAWSVLQGETQYFGPGTRLLVL.

The V and J genes are TRBV5-8 and TRBJ2-7; D could derive from TRBD1 or TRBD2 (5 bases each). The CDR3 consists of 15 residues. Trimming pared 4 bases from V and 0 bases from J, leaving 14 bases between. Per germline, CDR1 SGHTS and CDR2 YDEGEE. The CDR3 reads CASSDGWGSSYEQYF. CDR3 sequence (DNA): TGTGCCAGCAGCGATGGGTGGGGGAGCTCCTACGAGCAGTACTTC.

The chain employs TRBV6-5 and TRBJ2-3, with a tentative D call TRBD2 (5 bases). V gave up 8 bases and J gave up 0 bases, with 12 bases separating them. The germline CDR1 and CDR2 sequences are MNHEY and SVGAGI. The CDR3 spans 14 residues. CDR3 sequence reads: CASREGISTDTQYF. The CDR3 region has the DNA TGTGCCAGCCGTGAGGGAATCAGCACAGATACGCAGTATTTT.

The sample holds a few counts of this clone. The chain is built from TRBV7-2 and TRBJ1-6; D call uncertain. Germline CDR1 SGHTA, CDR2 FQGNSA. This CDR3 has 17 amino acids. The V and J ends lost 1 base and 0 bases respectively, with 10 bases between them. CDR3 residues: CASSLGTPASYNSPLHF. The CDR3 coding sequence is TGTGCCAGCAGCTTAGGGACTCCGGCCTCCTATAATTCACCCCTCCACTTT.

V is TRBV11-3 and J is TRBJ2-2; D gene unclear. The length of the CDR3 is 14 residues. Germline V gene data show CDR1 as SGHNT and CDR2 as YENEEA. Trimming pared 2 bases from V and 1 base from J, leaving 5 bases between. The CDR3: CASSLYGNTGELFF. CDR3 nucleotide sequence: TGTGCCAGCAGCTTATACGGGAACACCGGGGAGCTGTTTTTT.

V usage is TRBV5-6 and J usage is TRBJ2-5, with D tentatively TRBD2 (5 bases). Trimming cost V 0 bases and J 4 bases, with 13 bases left between them. The CDR3 sequence is 15 residues long. The germline V gene encodes CDR1 SGHDT and CDR2 YYEEEE. In nucleotides, the CDR3 is TGTGCCAGCAGCTTGGTAGGTGGGGAGTCAGAGACCCAGTACTTC. It yields the protein CASSLVGGESETQYF.